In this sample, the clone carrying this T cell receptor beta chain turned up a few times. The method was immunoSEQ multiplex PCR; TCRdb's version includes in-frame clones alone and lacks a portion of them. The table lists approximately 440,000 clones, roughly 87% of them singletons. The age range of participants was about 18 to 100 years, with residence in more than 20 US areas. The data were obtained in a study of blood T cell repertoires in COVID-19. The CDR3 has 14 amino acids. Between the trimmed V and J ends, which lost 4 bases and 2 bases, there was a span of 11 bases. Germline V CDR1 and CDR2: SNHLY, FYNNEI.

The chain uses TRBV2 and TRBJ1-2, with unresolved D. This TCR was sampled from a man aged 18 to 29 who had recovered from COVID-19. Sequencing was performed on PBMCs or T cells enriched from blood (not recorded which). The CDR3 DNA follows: TGTGCCAGCAGTGTCGCGGGGAACAACTATGGCTACACCTTC. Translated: CASSVAGNNYGYTF.